This note documents a single T cell receptor (beta chain) sequence. Its antigen is currently unknown. Trimming at V came to 4 bases and at J to 8 bases, leaving 8 bases not matched to a gene. There are 14 residues in the CDR3. Looked up from germline, CDR1 is SGHNT and CDR2 is YENEEA. Pooling of second doses given at about 4 or about 12 weeks was done. This sample is part of a study of T cell responses to AZD1222 COVID-19 vaccine. Study conclusions and caveats: Distributed over spike, vaccine-associated CD4 TCRs predominated at 160-218 and 743-854. A rise in Spike-specific TCR breadth and depth followed two AZD1222 doses. Seropositive status at baseline applied to only five or six AZD1222 recipients.

The method was immunoSEQ multiplex PCR; TCRdb's version includes in-frame clones alone and lacks a portion of them. The sample lists around 150,000 clones; over 80% were seen once. The V and J genes are TRBV11-3 and TRBJ2-4, with 7 bases aligning to TRBD1. This TCR was recovered from an adult who received the AZD1222 COVID-19 vaccine. Sequenced material: peripheral blood, taken 28 days after the second AZD1222 dose. The CDR3 sequence is CASSSGQVLHIQYF. The CDR3 DNA sequence: TGTGCCAGCAGCTCCGGACAGGTCCTCCACATTCAGTACTTC.